The 18 T cell receptor beta chains below all came from one sample that was sequenced in a study of OX40 agonist ivuxolimab in advanced cancers. Produced via immunoSEQ multiplex PCR; TCRdb's table is partial and in-frame only. The table has 20,000 to 25,000 clones, approximately 87% seen once. The sequencing used CD4+ or CD8+ T cells sorted from blood, collected in a trial of the OX40 agonist ivuxolimab. The receptors originated from an adult with an advanced solid tumor such as melanoma, head and neck, liver or kidney cancer.

This clone has just one count. V gene TRBV13 combines with J gene TRBJ1-4; D remains unclear. The germline V and J ends were trimmed by 5 bases and 11 bases, with 18 bases remaining between them. This CDR3 comprises 14 residues. Germline loops: CDR1 PRHDT, CDR2 FYEKMQ (reference sequence). DNA of the CDR3: TGTGCCAGCAGCCCAATAAGCCAATCCGAGAAACTGTTTTTT. It yields the protein CASSPISQSEKLFF.

The chain joins TRBV27 to TRBJ2-7; D is possibly TRBD2 (6 bases). Trimming cost V 8 bases and J 0 bases, with 8 bases left between them. The CDR3 totals 12 residues. Germline loops: CDR1 MNHEY, CDR2 SMNVEV (reference sequence). The CDR3 spells CASSGLSYEQYF. The CDR3 DNA sequence: TGTGCCAGCTCGGGACTCTCCTACGAGCAGTACTTC.

This clone was counted a few times. The genes are TRBV2 and TRBJ1-2; D not resolved. From germline, CDR1 is SNHLY and CDR2 FYNNEI. The V gene lost 3 bases and the J gene lost 8 bases, with 4 bases spanning the gap. The CDR3 is made up of 10 amino acids. CDR3 nucleotide sequence: TGTGCCAGCAGTGACGAGGGCTACACCTTC. Its protein product is CASSDEGYTF.

The table lists this clone with a count of one. This chain links TRBV30 with TRBJ1-1, with D possibly TRBD1 on 5 matching bases. CDR1 and CDR2 (germline): GTSNPN, SVGIG (reference sequence). The CDR3 is 10 residues long. V was trimmed by 4 bases and J by 7 bases, leaving 7 bases between them. CDR3 protein: CAWTGIEAFF. In nucleotides, the CDR3 is TGTGCCTGGACAGGGATTGAAGCTTTCTTT.

The genes are TRBV30 and TRBJ2-7; 10 bases are a match to TRBD1. Germline V lookup: CDR1 GTSNPN, CDR2 SVGIG (reference sequence). V shed 3 bases and J 4 bases; nucleotides not matched to a gene: 9. This CDR3 spans 15 amino acids. The CDR3, as DNA: TGTGCCTGGAGCGGCGACAGGGGGCTATTGTACGAGCAGTACTTC. Translation: CAWSGDRGLLYEQYF. The variable domain in full, with the rest retrieved from reference TRBV30 and TRBJ2-7, is SQTIHQWPATLVQPVGSPLSLECTVEGTSNPNLYWYRQAAGRGLQLLFYSVGIGQISSEVPQNLSASRPQDRQFILSSKKLLLSDSGFYLCAWSGDRGLLYEQYFGPGTRLTVT.

The V and J genes are TRBV4-3 and TRBJ1-2, with a possible D match to TRBD1 (5 bases). The CDR3 runs to 16 residues. Germline lookup yields CDR1 LGHNA and CDR2 YSLEER. V lost 2 bases to trimming and J lost 6 bases, with 19 bases between them. This CDR3 reads CASSQSRNWDVDGYTF. CDR3 in DNA: TGCGCCAGCAGCCAATCTAGAAATTGGGACGTGGATGGCTACACCTTC.

This rearrangement joins TRBV10-3 to TRBJ2-7; the match to TRBD1 covers 8 bases. The CDR3 spans 13 residues. Per the germline V gene, CDR1 is ENHRY and CDR2 is SYGVKD. V shed 11 bases and J 3 bases; nucleotides not matched to a gene: 9. The DNA for the CDR3 is TGTGCCGTTAGGGACAGGAACTTCTACGAGCAGTACTTC. Encoded protein: CAVRDRNFYEQYF.

As DNA, the CDR3 is TGTGCCAGCAGCTTCGGGGGGGCCGGGTACAATGAGCAGTTCTTC. As protein: CASSFGGAGYNEQFF. The gene calls are TRBV13 and TRBJ2-1, with 8 bases identical to TRBD2. V lost 3 bases, J lost 4 bases, and 5 bases stayed unmatched. CDR1 and CDR2 from the germline V gene are PRHDT and FYEKMQ (reference sequence). This CDR3 spans 15 amino acids.

This chain connects TRBV5-1 to TRBJ2-7, with TRBD1 matching 11 bases. The V gene end was trimmed by 3 bases and the J gene end by 6 bases; junction bases not matched to a gene: 2. Looked up from germline, CDR1 is SGHRS and CDR2 is YFSETQ. The CDR3 consists of 13 residues. CDR3: CASSWTGGTEQYF. The CDR3 nucleotides read TGCGCCAGCAGCTGGACAGGGGGCACCGAGCAGTACTTC.

A few counts support this clone. This sequence joins TRBV11-2 and TRBJ1-4; TRBD1 matches 10 bases. J gave up 6 bases and V 3 bases, and 10 bases lay outside the gene matches. The CDR3 covers 17 residues. Looked up from germline, CDR1 is SGHAT and CDR2 is FQNNGV. CDR3 residues: CASSFQAGTGDYEKLFF. The CDR3, as DNA: TGTGCCAGCAGCTTTCAAGCCGGGACAGGGGACTATGAAAAACTGTTTTTT.

This chain uses TRBV27 with TRBJ1-2, with 7 bases that match TRBD1. The CDR3 is made up of 17 amino acids. Per the germline V gene, CDR1 is MNHEY and CDR2 is SMNVEV (reference sequence). Trimming at V came to 7 bases and at J to 4 bases, leaving 18 bases not matched to a gene. The CDR3 protein is CASIRRGLSGWVYGYTF. The DNA of the CDR3 is TGTGCCAGCATAAGGAGGGGGCTATCAGGGTGGGTCTATGGCTACACCTTC.

The chain has TRBV6-6 and TRBJ1-5; D perhaps matches TRBD1 (5 bases). The germline V gene has CDR1 MNHNY and CDR2 SVGAGI (reference sequence). The CDR3 is 15 amino acids. Trimming cost V 5 bases and J 1 base, with 12 bases left between them. CDR3: CASSGRGGSNQPQHF. The CDR3 DNA reads TGTGCCAGCAGTGGGCGGGGCGGGAGCAATCAGCCCCAGCATTTT.

This clone occurred a few times. The chain combines TRBV27 with TRBJ1-2, with D hard to call. CDR1 is MNHEY and CDR2 is SMNVEV in the germline V gene (reference sequence). The CDR3 contains 13 residues. V was clipped by 7 bases and J by 8 bases, with 17 bases between them. For the CDR3, the DNA is TGTGCCAGCATGGCGGAATCCGGGCGAGGCTACACCTTC. Its translation is CASMAESGRGYTF.

J is TRBJ2-7 and V is TRBV7-9; D unclear. The V and J ends lost 5 bases and 2 bases respectively, with 13 bases between them. There are 14 residues in the CDR3. The germline gives CDR1 SEHNR, CDR2 FQNEAQ (reference sequence). The CDR3 sequence: CASSAQKGTYEQYF. For the CDR3, the DNA is TGTGCCAGCAGCGCCCAAAAAGGCACCTACGAGCAGTACTTC.

V and J are TRBV6-1 and TRBJ2-1, with 9 bases aligning to TRBD2. Germline values: CDR1 MNHNS, CDR2 SASEGT. The CDR3 has 15 residues. J gave up 5 bases and V 1 base, and 3 bases lay outside the gene matches. In nucleotides, the CDR3 is TGTGCCAGCAGTGAAGAGGCGGGGGGGCACAATGAGCAGTTCTTC. This encodes CASSEEAGGHNEQFF.

V and J are TRBV6-4 and TRBJ1-5; D is unresolved. CDR3 length: 15 amino acids. Trimming pared 5 bases from V and 0 bases from J, leaving 11 bases between. The V gene's germline CDR1 is MRHNA and CDR2 SNTAGT. CDR3: CASSPTVYSNQPQHF. CDR3 in DNA: TGTGCCAGCAGTCCGACGGTGTATAGCAATCAGCCCCAGCATTTT.

The chain joins TRBV29-1 to TRBJ1-2; D gene uncertain. The CDR3 is 12 amino acids. The V end was cut by 6 bases, the J end by 4 bases, with 12 bases between. Germline V gene sequence: CDR1 SQVTM, CDR2 ANQGSEA. Here the CDR3 DNA reads TGCAGCGTCGATCCACGGGCCTATGGCTACACCTTC. It yields the protein CSVDPRAYGYTF.

For this clone: The identical CDR3 is also encoded by other nucleotide sequences in the sample. The rearrangement links TRBV5-6 to TRBJ2-7; TRBD1 is a possible D gene (5 bases). The CDR3 runs 14 residues. Germline V gene lookup returns CDR1 SGHDT and CDR2 YYEEEE. V was clipped by 2 bases and J by 2 bases, with 11 bases between them. The CDR3 protein is CASSFLGRAYEQYF. As DNA, the CDR3 is TGTGCCAGCAGCTTTTTGGGCAGGGCCTACGAGCAGTACTTC.